Following are 19 T cell receptor beta chains from one sample sequenced in a study of T cell responses to AZD1222 COVID-19 vaccine. TCRdb's table, derived via immunoSEQ multiplex PCR, lists solely in-frame clones and lacks some. Of some 250,000 clones listed, 94% are singletons. Sequencing used peripheral blood, obtained 28 days after the second AZD1222 dose. All receptors come from an adult who received the AZD1222 COVID-19 vaccine.

The chain combines TRBV28 with TRBJ1-2; D not resolved. Germline-derived CDR1 and CDR2 are MDHEN and SYDVKM. Trimming stripped 5 bases from V and 7 bases from J, with 8 bases between. This CDR3 is built from 11 residues. In nucleotides, the CDR3 is TGTGCCAGCAGTCCACTTTCTGGCTACACCTTC. Translating gives CASSPLSGYTF.

Remarks on this clone: A read error may produce the germline difference seen at one junction end. The gene calls are TRBV6-6 and TRBJ2-1, with D uncertain. The CDR3 runs 15 residues. CDR1 MNHNY and CDR2 SVGAGI come from the germline V gene (reference sequence). CDR3 in DNA: TGTGCCAGCAGTGACTCAACTTATACTTACAATGAGCAGTTCTTC. Its translation: CASSDSTYTYNEQFF.

V is TRBV4-1 and J is TRBJ2-1; TRBD1 is a possible D gene (5 bases). Trimming removed 4 bases from V and 0 bases from J, with 13 bases in between. The CDR3 consists of 16 residues. CDR1 is MGHRA, CDR2 YSYEKL, per germline. DNA for the CDR3: TGCGCCAGCAGCCCCCGACAGACCAGCTCCTACAATGAGCAGTTCTTC. Its translation: CASSPRQTSSYNEQFF.

This chain links TRBV6-4 with TRBJ1-5; D not resolved. The ends were cut back, 5 bases at V and 4 bases at J, with 9 bases in the middle. The CDR3 consists of 13 residues. CDR1 is MRHNA, CDR2 SNTAGT, per germline. The DNA for the CDR3 is TGTGCCAGCAGTATCGGAGTTAATCAGCCCCAGCATTTT. As protein: CASSIGVNQPQHF.

The chain is built from TRBV24-1 and TRBJ2-1, with 8 bases fitting TRBD2. Looked up from germline, CDR1 is KGHDR and CDR2 is SFDVKD. The length of the CDR3 is 16 residues. Germline trimming cut 0 bases from V and 4 bases from J; bases unmatched to any gene: 4. The CDR3 region has the DNA TGTGCCACCAGTGATTTGGGGCTAGCGGGTTACAATGAGCAGTTCTTC. This translates into CATSDLGLAGYNEQFF.

This clone was detected once. The chain combines TRBV4-2 with TRBJ1-4; D not certain. The CDR3 runs to 16 residues. Looked up from germline, CDR1 is LGHNA and CDR2 is YNFKEQ. With 0 bases removed from V and 5 bases from J, the gap between germline ends came to 13 bases. CDR3 region: CASSQEGTVMNEKLFF. Here the CDR3 DNA reads TGTGCCAGCAGCCAAGAAGGAACAGTTATGAATGAAAAACTGTTTTTT.

V and J are TRBV21-1 and TRBJ2-3. TRBV21-1 is flagged as a pseudogene. This CDR3 is 16 amino acids long. CDR3 bases: TGTGCCAGCAGCAAGGGGTCGCAGGGACGCACAGATACGCAGTATTTT. Its protein is CASSKGSQGRTDTQYF.

The genes are TRBV3-1 (or the pseudogene TRBV3-2) and TRBJ2-7, with D possibly being TRBD1 or TRBD2 (5 bases each). V was cut by 0 bases and J by 7 bases, with 13 bases left in between. CDR3 size: 14 residues. CDR1 is LGHDT, CDR2 YNNKEL, per germline (reference sequence). CDR3: CASSQEVGPGEQYF. CDR3 coding DNA: TGTGCCAGCAGCCAAGAGGTGGGACCCGGGGAGCAGTACTTC.

CDR3 nucleotides: TGTGCCAGCAGCTTAGACGGGTATGGCTACACCTTC. Its protein is CASSLDGYGYTF. The V gene is TRBV7-9, the J gene TRBJ1-2; no clear D. V lost 1 base to trimming and J lost 5 bases, with 5 bases between them. CDR3 size: 12 residues. From germline, CDR1 is SEHNR and CDR2 FQNEAQ (reference sequence).

This clone came up once. The rearrangement joins TRBV5-4 to TRBJ2-1, with TRBD2 matching 9 bases. V lost 0 bases and J lost 9; bases outside the gene matches: 13. CDR1 and CDR2 from the germline V gene are SGHNT and YYREEE (reference sequence). The CDR3 covers 17 residues. The CDR3 nucleotides are TGTGCCAGCAGCTTGGGCGGTGCGGGAGGGAGAGGGAGTGAGCAGTTCTTC. It specifies CASSLGGAGGRGSEQFF.

CDR3 bases: TGTGCCAGCAGCTTGGCGGGGTATGTGGGCAATCAGCCCCAGCATTTT. Translated, it gives CASSLAGYVGNQPQHF. This chain joins TRBV5-6 and TRBJ1-5; D gene ambiguous. The CDR3 is 16 amino acids. Between the trimmed V and J ends, which lost 0 bases and 2 bases, there was a span of 12 bases. The V gene's germline CDR1 is SGHDT and CDR2 YYEEEE.

The chain employs TRBV28 and TRBJ1-2, with D perhaps matching TRBD1 (5 bases). Germline V gene lookup returns CDR1 MDHEN and CDR2 SYDVKM. The CDR3 spans 15 residues. V was clipped by 6 bases and J by 1 base, with 15 bases between them. The CDR3 reads CASSSTPGNNYGYTF. The CDR3 nucleotides are TGTGCCAGCAGCTCTACCCCAGGGAATAACTATGGCTACACCTTC.

This chain uses TRBV5-1 with TRBJ2-7; a possible D gene is TRBD1 (6 bases). This CDR3 has 15 residues. Germline V gene lookup returns CDR1 SGHRS and CDR2 YFSETQ. V lost 0 bases and J lost 3, with 13 bases in between. CDR3 protein: CASSLVQGSYYEQYF. The CDR3, as DNA: TGCGCCAGCAGCTTGGTCCAGGGGTCATACTACGAGCAGTACTTC.

CDR3 bases: TGTGCCAGCAGTTACTCGTTTCCCAGCTCCGGGGAAAAACTGTTTTTT. The encoded protein is CASSYSFPSSGEKLFF. This chain joins TRBV6-5 and TRBJ1-4, with D hard to call. The CDR3 is 16 residues long. Germline V lookup: CDR1 MNHEY, CDR2 SVGAGI. V was cut by 0 bases and J by 8 bases, with 16 bases left in between.

V usage is TRBV5-1 and J usage is TRBJ1-5, with D maybe TRBD1 (6 bases). This CDR3 region has 14 residues. CDR1 and CDR2 (germline): SGHRS, YFSETQ. Trimming removed 4 bases from V and 3 bases from J, with 11 bases in between. CDR3 sequence reads: CASSATGNNQPQHF. For the CDR3, the DNA is TGCGCCAGCAGCGCCACAGGGAACAATCAGCCCCAGCATTTT.

This chain uses TRBV21-1 with TRBJ2-3; the table's D call of TRBD1 was not tested on the DNA. TRBV21-1 is a known pseudogene. This CDR3 comprises 14 residues. The CDR3 reads CAGHRYASTDTQYF. The CDR3 DNA sequence: TGTGCCGGCCACAGATATGCTAGCACAGATACGCAGTATTTT.

The V and J genes are TRBV4-3 and TRBJ2-1, with 8 bases lining up with TRBD1. The CDR3 is 16 amino acids. J lost 6 bases, V lost 9 bases, and 16 bases had no gene match. Germline CDR1 LGHNA, CDR2 YSLEER. The CDR3 sequence: CASRRDRTGPFNEQFF. In nucleotides, the CDR3 is TGCGCCAGTAGGAGGGACCGGACAGGGCCCTTCAATGAGCAGTTCTTC.

The gene calls are TRBV11-2 and TRBJ2-7; 9 nucleotides align to TRBD1. Germline assignment: CDR1 SGHAT and CDR2 FQNNGV. The ends lost 5 bases at V and 4 bases at J; junction bases unmatched: 6. The CDR3 spans 14 residues. CDR3: CASSPSGTGYEQYF. The CDR3 DNA is TGTGCCAGCAGCCCCAGCGGGACAGGGTACGAGCAGTACTTC.

The rearrangement joins TRBV2 to TRBJ1-5, with 10 bases matching TRBD1. Germline V CDR1 and CDR2: SNHLY, FYNNEI. V dropped 4 bases and J dropped 6; count of bases not matched to a gene: 6. CDR3 length equals 15 residues. The CDR3 nucleotides read TGTGCCAGCAGTGTGAAGACAGGGGGCAGTCAGCCCCAGCATTTT. It yields the protein CASSVKTGGSQPQHF.